Below, 30 T cell receptor beta chains from the same sample are listed, as sequenced in a study of blood T cell repertoires in COVID-19. Measured with immunoSEQ multiplex PCR; TCRdb has only the in-frame clones, and not every one. The repertoire consists of around 140,000 clones, with about nine tenths occurring once and the leading ten covering more than 3.5%. What was sequenced was PBMCs or T cells enriched from blood (not recorded which). These receptors all come from a man aged 50 to 59 who had recovered from COVID-19.

The chain couples TRBV5-1 to TRBJ2-1; 12 bases agree with TRBD2. Unmatched junction bases numbered 9, after V lost 4 bases and J lost 7 bases. CDR3 length: 16 amino acids. Germline lookup yields CDR1 SGHRS and CDR2 YFSETQ. The CDR3, as DNA: TGCGCCAGCAGCCAAAGTCCCGGACTAGCGGGAAATGAGCAGTTCTTC. This codes for CASSQSPGLAGNEQFF.

The chain couples TRBV6-2 or TRBV6-3 to TRBJ2-7, with a weak D call TRBD1 (6 bases). V lost 5 bases, J lost 4 bases, and 24 bases lay in between. Per germline, CDR1 MNHEY and CDR2 SVGEGT. The CDR3 is 17 residues long. As DNA, the CDR3 is TGTGCCAGCAGTGCAGCGTGGTGGAACAGGGCCACTTACGAGCAGTACGTC. This sequence encodes CASSAAWWNRATYEQYV.

The chain couples TRBV5-1 to TRBJ1-1; 9 bases match TRBD1. V trimming: 4 bases; J trimming: 11 bases; junction bases outside the gene matches: 12. Germline V gene lookup returns CDR1 SGHRS and CDR2 YFSETQ. There are 14 residues in the CDR3. The CDR3 loop reads CASSLDGQGSTAFF. The CDR3 DNA reads as TGCGCCAGCAGCCTAGACGGACAGGGGTCGACGGCTTTCTTT. The complete variable domain, with remaining parts taken from reference TRBV5-1 and TRBJ1-1, reads KAGVTQTPRYLIKTRGQQVTLSCSPISGHRSVSWYQQTPGQGLQFLFEYFSETQRNKGNFPGRFSGRQFSNSRSEMNVSTLELGDSALYLCASSLDGQGSTAFFGQGTRLTVV.

The rearrangement links TRBV21-1 to TRBJ1-5; the DNA was not used to check the table's D call, TRBD1. TRBV21-1 has pseudogene status. The CDR3 loop spans 16 amino acids. The CDR3 region has the DNA TGTGCCAGCAGCACCTCCGGGACATGGAAGAATCAGCCCCAGCATTTT. The encoded protein is CASSTSGTWKNQPQHF.

The rearrangement joins TRBV23-1 to TRBJ2-2, with D tentatively TRBD1 (5 bases). TRBV23-1 is filed as an ORF, its function uncertain. V was pared by 6 bases and J by 6 bases, with 35 bases between. The CDR3 length is 21 residues. In DNA form, the CDR3 reads TGCGCCAGCAGCCCCAAACCTCGCAGCAGGCAGGGATCTCTGGGGCCCGGGGAGCTGTTTTTT. Protein sequence: CASSPKPRSRQGSLGPGELFF.

This chain's CDR3 is CASSNHMSNQPQHF. CDR3 nucleotide sequence: TGTGCCAGCAGCAACCACATGAGCAATCAGCCCCAGCATTTT. The rearrangement links TRBV6-5 to TRBJ1-5; D gene unclear. The CDR3 contains 14 residues. Germline CDR1 and CDR2: MNHEY and SVGAGI. The germline V and J ends were trimmed by 6 bases and 1 base, with 10 bases remaining between them.

This chain joins TRBV2 and TRBJ2-5, with D possibly being TRBD2 (5 bases). Germline CDR1 and CDR2: SNHLY and FYNNEI. There are 14 residues in the CDR3. The ends were cut back, 6 bases at V and 0 bases at J, with 11 bases in the middle. The DNA of the CDR3 is TGTGCCAGCAGCACCGGAGGAGACCAAGAGACCCAGTACTTC. Translation gives CASSTGGDQETQYF.

The chain has TRBV19 and TRBJ2-3; no clear D. Per the germline V gene, CDR1 is LNHDA and CDR2 is SQIVND (reference sequence). Trimming removed 10 bases from V and 0 bases from J, with 14 bases in between. This CDR3 spans 14 amino acids. The CDR3 nucleotides are TGTGCCACCAGTGGCACGATCAGCACAGATACGCAGTATTTT. Translating gives CATSGTISTDTQYF.

The rearrangement joins TRBV11-1 to TRBJ2-1; D remains unclear. The V and J ends lost 0 bases and 6 bases respectively, with 18 bases between them. The V gene's germline CDR1 is SGHAT and CDR2 FQDESV (reference sequence). This CDR3 comprises 17 residues. CDR3 in amino acids: CASSLARSTSIVNEQFF. The CDR3 region has the DNA TGTGCCAGCAGCTTAGCGCGGTCAACAAGTATCGTCAATGAGCAGTTCTTC.

The chain recombines TRBV7-8 with TRBJ1-2; 7 bases fit TRBD1. The CDR3 has 15 amino acids. Germline V gene data show CDR1 as SGHVS and CDR2 as FQNEAQ. The ends lost 4 bases at V and 7 bases at J; junction bases unmatched: 12. CDR3 DNA: TGTGCCAGCAGCTCTAAATCGCAGGGGGAAATTGGCTACACCTTC. Protein: CASSSKSQGEIGYTF.

The chain recombines TRBV19 with TRBJ2-2, with TRBD2 matching 7 bases. With V trimmed by 7 bases and J by 7 bases, 9 bases remained unmatched. Germline CDR1 reads LNHDA; CDR2 reads SQIVND (reference sequence). CDR3 length equals 14 residues. The CDR3 sequence: CASIPRGRGGELFF. The CDR3 DNA reads TGTGCCAGTATCCCGCGGGGGAGGGGCGGGGAGCTGTTTTTT. Together with reference TRBV19 and TRBJ2-2, the CDR3 gives the full variable domain: DGGITQSPKYLFRKEGQNVTLSCEQNLNHDAMYWYRQDPGQGLRLIYYSQIVNDFQKGDIAEGYSVSREKKESFPLTVTSAQKNPTAFYLCASIPRGRGGELFFGEGSRLTVL.

J is TRBJ2-5 and V is TRBV4-3; TRBD2 matches at 13 bases. Looked up from germline, CDR1 is LGHNA and CDR2 is YSLEER. The J segment lost 5 bases and the V segment lost 0 bases, leaving 9 bases of the junction unmatched. The CDR3 contains 18 residues. This CDR3 reads CASSQDRYTSGGVETQYF. The CDR3 nucleotides read TGCGCCAGCAGCCAAGATCGGTACACTAGCGGGGGGGTGGAGACCCAGTACTTC.

The rearrangement joins TRBV19 to TRBJ2-2; TRBD2 aligns across 9 bases. Germline V gene data show CDR1 as LNHDA and CDR2 as SQIVND (reference sequence). V dropped 4 bases and J dropped 5; count of bases not matched to a gene: 8. The CDR3 is 16 amino acids. CDR3 sequence (DNA): TGTGCCAGTAGTAAAGGGACTAGCACGCGAACCGGGGAGCTGTTTTTT. Translation: CASSKGTSTRTGELFF.

This chain connects TRBV7-3 to TRBJ2-1; D is possibly TRBD2 (6 bases). CDR3 length: 16 amino acids. Trimming took 1 base from V and 3 from J, leaving 13 bases between them. CDR1 is SGHTA, CDR2 FQGTGA, per germline. In DNA, the CDR3 is TGTGCCAGCAGCTTAAGGGCGGGGAACCTCTACAATGAGCAGTTCTTC. The encoded protein is CASSLRAGNLYNEQFF.

V is TRBV12-3 or TRBV12-4 and J is TRBJ2-5; weak D call: TRBD2 (5 bases). The CDR3 has 12 residues. V was shortened by 6 bases and J by 4 bases, with 9 bases between the two germline ends. The CDR3 region is CASSRGGETQYF. CDR3 nucleotides: TGTGCCAGCAGCCGGGGTGGAGAGACCCAGTACTTC.

This clone was counted many times. This sample includes further DNA sequences coding for the same CDR3. The chain couples TRBV30 to TRBJ2-7, with D perhaps TRBD2 (6 bases). V lost 3 bases, J lost 1 base, and 7 bases lay in between. Germline V gene lookup returns CDR1 GTSNPN and CDR2 SVGIG (reference sequence). This CDR3 has 12 residues. For the CDR3, the DNA is TGTGCCTGGAGAGCGGGTTCCTACGAGCAGTACTTC. This encodes CAWRAGSYEQYF. Complete variable domain (other parts from reference TRBV30 and TRBJ2-7): SQTIHQWPATLVQPVGSPLSLECTVEGTSNPNLYWYRQAAGRGLQLLFYSVGIGQISSEVPQNLSASRPQDRQFILSSKKLLLSDSGFYLCAWRAGSYEQYFGPGTRLTVT.

The chain joins TRBV7-2 to TRBJ2-3, with unresolved D. The germline V and J ends were trimmed by 5 bases and 6 bases, with 12 bases remaining between them. The CDR3 length is 13 residues. Germline CDR1 is SGHTA and CDR2 is FQGNSA. The CDR3, as DNA: TGTGCCAGCAGCCACAATAACGCTGATACGCAGTATTTT. Amino acid sequence: CASSHNNADTQYF.

The CDR3 loop reads CASSADGVRTLHF. The DNA for the CDR3 is TGTGCCAGCAGTGCGGACGGGGTTCGGACCCTCCACTTT. J is TRBJ1-6 and V is TRBV28; D remains ambiguous. Looked up from germline, CDR1 is MDHEN and CDR2 is SYDVKM. Trimming took off 5 bases at V and 14 bases at J, with 16 bases between the two ends. The CDR3 runs 13 residues.

The J gene is TRBJ2-1, the V gene TRBV3-1 (or the pseudogene TRBV3-2); 8 bases fit TRBD2. The germline V gene has CDR1 LGHDT and CDR2 YNNKEL (reference sequence). V dropped 6 bases and J dropped 4; count of bases not matched to a gene: 11. The CDR3 runs 16 residues. CDR3 region: CASRTSFSGGYNEQFF. The CDR3 DNA is TGTGCCAGCAGGACATCTTTCAGCGGGGGATACAATGAGCAGTTCTTC.

This chain connects TRBV11-2 to TRBJ2-7, with 7 positions matching TRBD1. The CDR3 spans 17 residues. Trimming removed 5 bases from V and 5 bases from J; junction bases left unmatched: 18. Germline V lookup: CDR1 SGHAT, CDR2 FQNNGV. This chain's CDR3 is CASSPAQQGLKSHEQYF. The DNA of the CDR3 is TGTGCCAGCAGCCCGGCTCAACAGGGGTTGAAGTCCCACGAGCAGTACTTC.

This chain connects TRBV7-2 to TRBJ2-3; perhaps TRBD2 as D (5 bases). Germline values: CDR1 SGHTA, CDR2 FQGNSA. The CDR3 length is 15 residues. V was trimmed by 5 bases and J by 5 bases, leaving 17 bases between them. The CDR3 sequence: CASSRLVGAIDTQYF. The CDR3 DNA reads as TGTGCCAGCAGCCGCCTTGTGGGAGCAATAGATACGCAGTATTTT.

There are a few counts of this clone. This CDR3 is CASSSPRGNQPQHF. DNA for the CDR3: TGTGCCAGCAGTAGCCCGAGGGGCAATCAGCCCCAGCATTTT. The rearrangement uses TRBV27 and TRBJ1-5; D ambiguous. CDR1 MNHEY and CDR2 SMNVEV come from the germline V gene (reference sequence). Between the trimmed V and J ends, which lost 5 bases and 2 bases, there was a span of 10 bases. This CDR3 comprises 14 residues.

The chain has TRBV21-1 and TRBJ2-2; no check of the table's D call, TRBD2, against the DNA was made. TRBV21-1 is a listed pseudogene. The CDR3 is 18 residues long. The CDR3 protein is CASSKAPSYSRGTGELFF. CDR3 DNA: TGTGCCAGCAGCAAAGCACCTAGCTACTCCCGAGGGACCGGGGAGCTGTTTTTT.

This sequence joins TRBV9 and TRBJ2-5, with 12 bases matching TRBD2. This CDR3 comprises 16 residues. CDR1 and CDR2 from the germline V gene are SGDLS and YYNGEE. Trimming at V came to 3 bases and at J to 0 bases, leaving 3 bases not matched to a gene. The DNA for the CDR3 is TGTGCCAGCAGCGCGGGACTAGCGGGTTACCAAGAGACCCAGTACTTC. This codes for CASSAGLAGYQETQYF. The whole variable domain, filled in from reference TRBV9 and TRBJ2-5, reads DSGVTQTPKHLITATGQRVTLRCSPRSGDLSVYWYQQSLDQGLQFLIQYYNGEERAKGNILERFSAQQFPDLHSELNLSSLELGDSALYFCASSAGLAGYQETQYFGPGTRLLVL.

The V gene is TRBV7-2, the J gene TRBJ1-2; possibly TRBD1 for D (6 bases). The CDR3 consists of 15 residues. Deletions cut 1 base from V and 4 bases from J, with 13 bases between. The germline V gene has CDR1 SGHTA and CDR2 FQGNSA. The CDR3 bases are TGTGCCAGCAGCTTAGACACCCGACAGGTCTATGGCTACACCTTC. The encoded protein is CASSLDTRQVYGYTF.

The V call is TRBV2, the J call TRBJ2-7, with 9 bases fitting TRBD1. CDR1 is SNHLY and CDR2 is FYNNEI in the germline V gene. This CDR3 has 15 amino acids. Unmatched junction bases numbered 5, after V lost 5 bases and J lost 0 bases. The DNA for the CDR3 is TGTGCCAGCAGTCTACAGGGGGCGAGCTCCTACGAGCAGTACGTC. Protein: CASSLQGASSYEQYV.

CDR3 region: CASSSRGGVRPLDQPQHF. The CDR3 DNA is TGTGCCAGCAGTTCAAGGGGTGGGGTGCGCCCGTTGGATCAGCCCCAGCATTTT. This sequence joins TRBV28 and TRBJ1-5; possibly TRBD1 for D (5 bases). Germline loops: CDR1 MDHEN, CDR2 SYDVKM. There are 18 residues in the CDR3. Trimming took 4 bases from V and 5 from J, leaving 24 bases between them. Full variable domain (remainder filled in from reference TRBV28 and TRBJ1-5): DVKVTQSSRYLVKRTGEKVFLECVQDMDHENMFWYRQDPGLGLRLIYFSYDVKMKEKGDIPEGYSVSREKKERFSLILESASTNQTSMYLCASSSRGGVRPLDQPQHFGDGTRLSIL.

The V call is TRBV19, the J call TRBJ1-6; D is undetermined. V dropped 8 bases and J dropped 6 bases, with 11 bases sitting between them. Germline V gene sequence: CDR1 LNHDA, CDR2 SQIVND (reference sequence). The CDR3 consists of 13 residues. CDR3 region: CASSIPGNSPLHF. The CDR3 DNA follows: TGTGCCAGTTCCATACCGGGTAATTCACCCCTCCACTTT.

This chain uses TRBV28 with TRBJ2-1; the match to TRBD2 covers 7 bases. Germline CDR1 reads MDHEN; CDR2 reads SYDVKM. CDR3 length: 16 residues. Trimming cost V 2 bases and J 3 bases; bases outside gene matches: 7. The CDR3 here is CASSLIGASGYNEQFF. The CDR3 DNA is TGTGCCAGCAGTTTAATCGGGGCTAGCGGCTACAATGAGCAGTTCTTC. Variable domain in full (rest from reference TRBV28 and TRBJ2-1): DVKVTQSSRYLVKRTGEKVFLECVQDMDHENMFWYRQDPGLGLRLIYFSYDVKMKEKGDIPEGYSVSREKKERFSLILESASTNQTSMYLCASSLIGASGYNEQFFGPGTRLTVL.

The chain carries TRBV21-1 and TRBJ2-4; the table's D call TRBD1 went unverified against the DNA. TRBV21-1 is a listed pseudogene. The CDR3 is 14 residues long. The CDR3 DNA reads TGTGCCAGCAGCCGCCTCAGGGTCCCAGACATTCAGTACTTC. Amino acids: CASSRLRVPDIQYF.